This entry lists 10 T cell receptor beta chains sequenced from one sample in a study of blood T cell repertoires in COVID-19. Produced via immunoSEQ multiplex PCR; TCRdb's table is partial and in-frame only. The sample yields more than 150,000 clones, approximately 91% seen once. Material: peripheral blood. The source is a middle-aged man with acute or convalescent COVID-19.

The J gene is TRBJ2-1, the V gene TRBV9; 8 nucleotides agree with TRBD1. The length of the CDR3 is 17 residues. CDR1 and CDR2 (germline): SGDLS, YYNGEE. Unmatched junction bases numbered 11, after V lost 1 base and J lost 5 bases. The DNA of the CDR3 is TGTGCCAGCAGCGTAACTGGATCAGGGGGCGCGCACAATGAGCAGTTCTTC. It is translated as CASSVTGSGGAHNEQFF.

The V and J genes are TRBV4-1 and TRBJ2-7; D unresolved. This CDR3 is 15 amino acids long. The germline CDR1 and CDR2 sequences are MGHRA and YSYEKL. The V gene lost 0 bases and the J gene lost 2 bases, with 11 bases spanning the gap. For the CDR3, the DNA is TGCGCCAGCAGCCAAGAGGTTGGCAGGACCTACGAGCAGTACTTC. Translated, it gives CASSQEVGRTYEQYF.

The sample holds one count of this clone. The rearrangement uses TRBV28 and TRBJ2-1; TRBD2 might be the D (5 bases). The CDR3 covers 18 residues. Germline-derived CDR1 and CDR2 are MDHEN and SYDVKM. V was shortened by 7 bases and J by 9 bases, with 31 bases between the two germline ends. The CDR3 is CASIPPDQPVGRDSEQFF. The CDR3, as DNA: TGTGCCAGCATCCCTCCGGACCAACCGGTGGGCCGGGATAGTGAGCAGTTCTTC.

J is TRBJ2-5 and V is TRBV5-3; 8 nucleotides line up with TRBD1. Being an ORF, TRBV5-3 has a function that is uncertain. The CDR3 runs 14 residues. The trim removed 7 bases at V and 0 bases at J, leaving 5 bases unmatched. This CDR3 reads CARSTGAHQETQYF. The DNA of the CDR3 is TGTGCCAGATCGACAGGGGCCCACCAAGAGACCCAGTACTTC.

This rearrangement joins TRBV19 to TRBJ2-2; 9 bases agree with TRBD1. This CDR3 has 16 residues. V gave up 1 base and J gave up 5 bases; unmatched junction bases: 5. Germline V gene lookup returns CDR1 LNHDA and CDR2 SQIVND (reference sequence). CDR3 sequence (DNA): TGTGCCAGTAGTATAGTTGGGACAGGGTGGACCGGGGAGCTGTTTTTT. Translation gives CASSIVGTGWTGELFF. Full variable domain (outside the CDR3, taken from reference TRBV19 and TRBJ2-2): DGGITQSPKYLFRKEGQNVTLSCEQNLNHDAMYWYRQDPGQGLRLIYYSQIVNDFQKGDIAEGYSVSREKKESFPLTVTSAQKNPTAFYLCASSIVGTGWTGELFFGEGSRLTVL.

This rearrangement joins TRBV6-5 to TRBJ1-1; no reliable D call. The CDR3 covers 11 residues. V was trimmed by 7 bases and J by 3 bases, leaving 6 bases between them. The germline V gene encodes CDR1 MNHEY and CDR2 SVGAGI. Here the CDR3 reads CASKEYTEAFF. The CDR3 region has the DNA TGTGCCAGCAAAGAGTACACTGAAGCTTTCTTT.

The V gene is TRBV5-1, the J gene TRBJ2-1; 15 bases align to TRBD2. The ends lost 4 bases at V and 4 bases at J; junction bases unmatched: 9. Germline CDR1 reads SGHRS; CDR2 reads YFSETQ. CDR3 length: 18 residues. The CDR3 loop is CASSDGTSGGLIYNEQFF. The CDR3 DNA follows: TGCGCCAGCAGCGACGGGACTAGCGGGGGGCTCATATACAATGAGCAGTTCTTC.

The gene calls are TRBV7-8 and TRBJ2-7; D may be TRBD1 (5 bases). Between the trimmed V and J ends, which lost 5 bases and 2 bases, there was a span of 13 bases. Germline loops: CDR1 SGHVS, CDR2 FQNEAQ. The CDR3 runs 14 residues. Here the CDR3 reads CASSTGPTAYEQYV. The CDR3 bases are TGTGCCAGCAGCACAGGACCAACGGCCTACGAGCAGTACGTC.

The chain links TRBV29-1 to TRBJ1-6, with TRBD1 identical over 7 bases. CDR1 SQVTM and CDR2 ANQGSEA come from the germline V gene. The trim removed 6 bases at V and 7 bases at J, leaving 6 bases unmatched. CDR3 length equals 13 residues. The CDR3 DNA is TGCAGCGTCCAGCAGGGGGAGAATTCACCCCTCCACTTT. Amino acid sequence: CSVQQGENSPLHF.

The chain combines TRBV3-1 (or the pseudogene TRBV3-2) with TRBJ2-1, with D possibly being TRBD2 (6 bases). V was trimmed by 4 bases and J by 2 bases, leaving 9 bases between them. The germline gives CDR1 LGHDT, CDR2 YNNKEL (reference sequence). The CDR3 totals 14 residues. CDR3 residues: CASSRRGTYNEQFF. In nucleotides, the CDR3 is TGTGCCAGCAGCCGGCGGGGCACCTACAATGAGCAGTTCTTC.